One TCR beta chain is described in this entry. Its antigen is still unknown. The data stem from a study of cytomegalovirus exposure and HLA in healthy donors. General observations from the study: First-cohort TCR clusters tended to co-occur in the 130 or so validation repertoires, a later analysis found. Most TCRs appeared rarely, but some public TCRs recurred in many donors.

Repertoires were generated with immunoSEQ multiplex PCR, while TCRdb's copy carries only in-frame clones and drops some. The repertoire has 200,000 or so clones, around 83% of them found once; the top ten carry over 10%. V was pared by 7 bases and J by 4 bases, with 10 bases between. This CDR3 is 12 amino acids long. The V gene's germline CDR1 is MNHNS and CDR2 SASEGT. The donors were members of the roughly 120-subject validation cohort (separate from the approximately 670-subject first cohort). Specimen: PBMCs. The receptor was derived from a woman aged 25 to 45 in good health and CMV-seropositive. V gene TRBV6-1 combines with J gene TRBJ1-2; no clear D gene. CDR3 bases: TGTGCCAGCACGGGAGGACTCTATGGCTACACCTTC. Its translation: CASTGGLYGYTF.